One sample yielded the 31 T cell receptor beta chains listed below, sequenced in a study of T cells in localized non-small cell lung cancer (dated by TCRdb to 2018 to 2020). Library preparation was by the immunoSEQ multiplex PCR assay. As stored in TCRdb, this immuneACCESS dataset retains in-frame rearrangements with V and J assigned. A fraction of the clones does not appear; measured against another copy, unresolved V genes explain less than half of the discrepancy, and the remainder lacks a known reason. The sample includes approximately 70,000 clones, with 80% to 90% observed a single time. The top ten constitute around 4.6% of the sample. Material: PBMCs, obtained before any cancer treatment. These receptors were collected from a man between 40 and 69 years old with stage II lung adenocarcinoma.

The genes are TRBV4-1 and TRBJ2-5; 7 positions agree with TRBD2. The CDR3 runs to 16 residues. In germline, CDR1 is MGHRA, CDR2 YSYEKL. V was clipped by 1 base and J by 2 bases; unmatched bases: 7. The CDR3 sequence: CASSQAVGRFQETQYF. The CDR3 DNA is TGCGCCAGCAGCCAAGCAGTCGGGAGGTTTCAAGAGACCCAGTACTTC.

The chain combines TRBV7-3 with TRBJ1-1; no reliable D call. The V gene's germline CDR1 is SGHTA and CDR2 FQGTGA. V lost 3 bases to trimming and J lost 6 bases, with 17 bases between them. CDR3 size: 15 residues. The CDR3 loop is CASSLEYVPLAEAFF. Here the CDR3 DNA reads TGTGCCAGCAGCTTGGAGTATGTCCCCCTAGCTGAAGCTTTCTTT.

The V and J genes are TRBV29-1 and TRBJ2-5, with TRBD1 matching 10 bases. V gave up 5 bases and J gave up 2 bases; unmatched junction bases: 20. CDR1 SQVTM and CDR2 ANQGSEA come from the germline V gene. The CDR3 contains 19 residues. The CDR3 nucleotides read TGCAGCGTTACGGGGGACCGGGACAGGGGACCGACTTTGCAAGAGACCCAGTACTTC. It specifies CSVTGDRDRGPTLQETQYF.

This sequence joins TRBV28 and TRBJ1-4; 7 nucleotides line up with TRBD1. Losses at the gene ends were 3 bases for V and 8 bases for J; bases not matched to a gene: 9. Germline values: CDR1 MDHEN, CDR2 SYDVKM. This CDR3 comprises 15 residues. CDR3 sequence reads: CASSFIGSGGEKLFF. DNA for the CDR3: TGTGCCAGCAGTTTTATTGGTTCAGGGGGAGAAAAACTGTTTTTT.

The rearrangement links TRBV2 to TRBJ1-4, with 9 bases matching TRBD1. Germline V gives CDR1 SNHLY, CDR2 FYNNEI. With 4 bases clipped from V and 0 bases from J, the junction kept 3 bases outside the gene matches. This CDR3 is built from 16 residues. CDR3 region: CASSGGQGATNEKLFF. For the CDR3, the DNA is TGTGCCAGCAGTGGGGGACAGGGTGCAACTAATGAAAAACTGTTTTTT.

This chain connects TRBV2 to TRBJ1-1; D unresolved. Per the germline V gene, CDR1 is SNHLY and CDR2 is FYNNEI. V lost 1 base to trimming and J lost 4 bases, with 7 bases between them. The CDR3 has 13 residues. Written as DNA, the CDR3 is TGTGCCAGCAGTGAAGGTTCAGGCACTGAAGCTTTCTTT. This codes for CASSEGSGTEAFF.

The chain is built from TRBV4-2 and TRBJ1-2, with TRBD1 matching 9 bases. From germline, CDR1 is LGHNA and CDR2 YNFKEQ. Germline trimming cut 4 bases from V and 4 bases from J; bases unmatched to any gene: 7. The CDR3 contains 15 residues. In nucleotides, the CDR3 is TGTGCCAGCAGCCCCCGGACAGGGGAGGGCTATGGCTACACCTTC. As protein: CASSPRTGEGYGYTF.

The chain joins TRBV7-9 to TRBJ1-5; D is possibly TRBD1 (6 bases). The CDR3 is 16 amino acids. Trimming removed 1 base from V and 6 bases from J, with 16 bases in between. CDR1 and CDR2 from the germline V gene are SEHNR and FQNEAQ (reference sequence). The CDR3 nucleotides read TGTGCCAGCAGCTTAGGTGGGGGCTCTATAGTTCAGCCCCAGCATTTT. Amino acids: CASSLGGGSIVQPQHF.

The chain links TRBV18 to TRBJ2-7, with 7 nucleotides matching TRBD1. V was pared by 3 bases and J by 0 bases, with 2 bases of the junction left unmatched. The V gene's germline CDR1 is KGHSH and CDR2 LQKENI. The CDR3 consists of 14 residues. DNA for the CDR3: TGTGCCAGCTCACCGAGGGACAGCTCCTACGAGCAGTACTTC. Amino acids: CASSPRDSSYEQYF.

The chain has TRBV6-5 and TRBJ1-1; a weak D match, TRBD1 (6 bases). Trimming removed 7 bases at V and 6 bases at J, with 18 bases between. This CDR3 region has 14 residues. From germline, CDR1 is MNHEY and CDR2 SVGAGI. The CDR3 spells CASKLTQGRAEAFF. Here the CDR3 DNA reads TGTGCCAGCAAACTAACTCAGGGGCGCGCTGAAGCTTTCTTT.

This clone has at least ten counts. The V and J genes are TRBV7-9 and TRBJ1-2; D ambiguous. There are 13 residues in the CDR3. Per the germline V gene, CDR1 is SEHNR and CDR2 is FQNEAQ (reference sequence). Trimming pared 5 bases from V and 4 bases from J, leaving 11 bases between. CDR3 sequence (DNA): TGTGCCAGCAGCCCCCTCCAGGCCTATGGCTACACCTTC. Translation: CASSPLQAYGYTF.

V is TRBV5-4 and J is TRBJ1-1; D might be TRBD1 (6 bases). The CDR3 consists of 13 residues. With 2 bases removed from V and 5 bases from J, the gap between germline ends came to 10 bases. Looked up from germline, CDR1 is SGHNT and CDR2 is YYREEE (reference sequence). CDR3 protein: CASSFPGVTEAFF. DNA of the CDR3: TGTGCCAGCAGCTTTCCAGGGGTAACTGAAGCTTTCTTT.

The rearrangement uses TRBV30 and TRBJ2-6; tentative D call: TRBD2 (6 bases). The V gene lost 3 bases and the J gene lost 0 bases, with 18 bases spanning the gap. Per the germline V gene, CDR1 is GTSNPN and CDR2 is SVGIG (reference sequence). This CDR3 spans 18 amino acids. The CDR3 spells CAWSRGSSTGSGANVLTF. The CDR3 nucleotides are TGTGCCTGGAGCCGGGGGTCCTCCACCGGCTCTGGGGCCAACGTCCTGACTTTC.

This clone is medium-sized. The J gene is TRBJ1-1, the V gene TRBV30; the D is unclear. This CDR3 spans 16 amino acids. CDR1 GTSNPN and CDR2 SVGIG come from the germline V gene (reference sequence). The ends were cut back, 1 base at V and 1 base at J, with 16 bases in the middle. CDR3 sequence reads: CAWSESGGFRNTEAFF. The DNA for the CDR3 is TGTGCCTGGAGTGAAAGCGGCGGCTTTCGGAACACTGAAGCTTTCTTT.

The chain has TRBV5-1 and TRBJ1-2, with TRBD1 matching 9 bases. Germline V lookup: CDR1 SGHRS, CDR2 YFSETQ. V trimming: 0 bases; J trimming: 7 bases; junction bases outside the gene matches: 13. This CDR3 contains 17 residues. CDR3 residues: CASSLDPGQGRRGGYTF. For the CDR3, the DNA is TGCGCCAGCAGCTTGGACCCGGGACAGGGTCGTCGTGGTGGCTACACCTTC.

The rearrangement links TRBV9 to TRBJ2-3; 12 bases fit TRBD2. Germline CDR1 is SGDLS and CDR2 is YYNGEE. The CDR3 length is 18 residues. J lost 2 bases, V lost 4 bases, and 11 bases had no gene match. CDR3 in amino acids: CASSMGLAGRRVTDTQYF. The CDR3 DNA reads TGTGCCAGCAGCATGGGACTAGCGGGTCGACGTGTCACAGATACGCAGTATTTT.

The rearrangement uses TRBV7-9 and TRBJ2-5; 7 bases fit TRBD2. V was pared by 5 bases and J by 2 bases, with 5 bases of the junction left unmatched. The CDR3 covers 14 residues. Germline assignment: CDR1 SEHNR and CDR2 FQNEAQ (reference sequence). This chain's CDR3 is CASSARGLQETQYF. The CDR3 DNA follows: TGTGCCAGCAGCGCCCGGGGACTACAAGAGACCCAGTACTTC.

This chain connects TRBV27 to TRBJ2-3; 13 nucleotides match TRBD2. Trimming cost V 2 bases and J 6 bases; bases outside gene matches: 5. CDR1 and CDR2 (germline): MNHEY, SMNVEV (reference sequence). The CDR3 totals 16 residues. CDR3 nucleotide sequence: TGTGCCAGCAGTTTAAGGACTAGCGGGAGTAGGGATACGCAGTATTTT. Translating it yields CASSLRTSGSRDTQYF.

The chain combines TRBV15 with TRBJ1-5; no firm D call. Germline V gene lookup returns CDR1 LNHNV and CDR2 YYDKDF (reference sequence). V shed 0 bases and J shed 7 bases, with 13 bases lying between them. CDR3 size: 15 residues. Here the CDR3 DNA reads TGTGCCACCAGCAGAGATTCGAGAGGCGGGCAGCCCCAGCATTTT. It is translated as CATSRDSRGGQPQHF. The full variable domain, in which reference TRBV15 and TRBJ1-5 provide the parts outside the CDR3, is DAMVIQNPRYQVTQFGKPVTLSCSQTLNHNVMYWYQQKSSQAPKLLFHYYDKDFNNEADTPDNFQSRRPNTSFCFLDIRSPGLGDTAMYLCATSRDSRGGQPQHFGDGTRLSIL.

The chain recombines TRBV27 with TRBJ1-1; D remains ambiguous. This CDR3 has 16 residues. Germline V gene data show CDR1 as MNHEY and CDR2 as SMNVEV (reference sequence). Trimming cost V 6 bases and J 0 bases, with 17 bases left between them. The CDR3 DNA follows: TGTGCCAGCAGAGGGATGGACGCTTCCCTGAACACTGAAGCTTTCTTT. Its protein product is CASRGMDASLNTEAFF.

This clone was seen a handful of times. The V and J genes are TRBV4-2 and TRBJ1-2, with TRBD1 matching over 7 bases. Germline CDR1 reads LGHNA; CDR2 reads YNFKEQ. V was clipped by 0 bases and J by 4 bases; unmatched bases: 5. CDR3 size: 15 residues. In DNA, the CDR3 is TGTGCCAGCAGCCAAGAACAGGGGTCTTCCTATGGCTACACCTTC. It is translated as CASSQEQGSSYGYTF.

This chain uses TRBV5-1 with TRBJ2-1; D unclear. The V gene lost 4 bases and the J gene lost 7 bases, with 12 bases spanning the gap. The germline V gene encodes CDR1 SGHRS and CDR2 YFSETQ. This CDR3 has 13 residues. The CDR3 protein is CASSPRDSNEQFF. The DNA for the CDR3 is TGCGCCAGCAGCCCCCGAGACTCTAATGAGCAGTTCTTC. Filled out from reference TRBV5-1 and TRBJ2-1, the complete variable domain reads KAGVTQTPRYLIKTRGQQVTLSCSPISGHRSVSWYQQTPGQGLQFLFEYFSETQRNKGNFPGRFSGRQFSNSRSEMNVSTLELGDSALYLCASSPRDSNEQFFGPGTRLTVL.

In its sample, this clone was seen a few times. V usage is TRBV29-1 and J usage is TRBJ1-5; TRBD1 matches 10 bases. The CDR3 is 14 amino acids. The germline CDR1 and CDR2 sequences are SQVTM and ANQGSEA. With V trimmed by 4 bases and J by 6 bases, 6 bases remained unmatched. This CDR3 is CSVVTGGSGQPQHF. In nucleotides, the CDR3 is TGCAGCGTTGTGACAGGGGGCAGTGGTCAGCCCCAGCATTTT.

The rearrangement uses TRBV7-6 and TRBJ2-2; 8 nucleotides line up with TRBD1. There are 16 residues in the CDR3. Germline assignment: CDR1 SGHVS and CDR2 FNYEAQ. Trimming took 1 base from V and 5 from J; bases not matched to a gene: 6. The DNA of the CDR3 is TGTGCCAGCAGCTTAGGATTGCAGGGGGCGACCGGGGAGCTGTTTTTT. Translating gives CASSLGLQGATGELFF.

V is TRBV4-3 and J is TRBJ2-2; D is uncertain. The length of the CDR3 is 14 residues. Trimming stripped 0 bases from V and 8 bases from J, with 10 bases between. Germline values: CDR1 LGHNA, CDR2 YSLEER. The CDR3 reads CASSQEWRNGELFF. The DNA of the CDR3 is TGCGCCAGCAGCCAAGAGTGGCGGAATGGGGAGCTGTTTTTT.

The gene calls are TRBV7-8 and TRBJ2-7, with D perhaps TRBD2 (5 bases). The CDR3 spans 13 residues. V shed 4 bases and J shed 3 bases, with 10 bases lying between them. Germline V gene sequence: CDR1 SGHVS, CDR2 FQNEAQ. In DNA form, the CDR3 reads TGTGCCAGCAGCTCCGGACTCAGCTACGAGCAGTACTTC. Translated, it gives CASSSGLSYEQYF.

The chain uses TRBV7-9 and TRBJ2-7, with 9 bases that match TRBD2. The V segment lost 2 bases and the J segment 3 bases; nucleotides outside the gene matches: 11. This CDR3 has 17 amino acids. CDR1 and CDR2 from the germline V gene are SEHNR and FQNEAQ (reference sequence). CDR3: CASSLSFASGTIYEQYF. In DNA, the CDR3 is TGTGCCAGCAGCTTATCCTTTGCTAGCGGGACGATCTACGAGCAGTACTTC. Full variable domain (remainder filled in from reference TRBV7-9 and TRBJ2-7): DTGVSQNPRHKITKRGQNVTFRCDPISEHNRLYWYRQTLGQGPEFLTYFQNEAQLEKSRLLSDRFSAERPKGSFSTLEIQRTEQGDSAMYLCASSLSFASGTIYEQYFGPGTRLTVT.

This chain links TRBV6-5 with TRBJ1-5; D is possibly TRBD1 (6 bases). The V gene lost 2 bases and the J gene lost 4 bases, with 12 bases spanning the gap. The CDR3 is made up of 15 amino acids. Germline-derived CDR1 and CDR2 are MNHEY and SVGAGI. The CDR3, as DNA: TGTGCCAGCAGTTACGGCAGGGGTACGAATCAGCCCCAGCATTTT. Protein sequence: CASSYGRGTNQPQHF.

The chain uses TRBV5-1 and TRBJ2-3, with 14 bases matching TRBD2. Germline CDR1 SGHRS, CDR2 YFSETQ. V shed 2 bases, J shed 4 bases, and the junction held 6 bases outside the gene matches. CDR3 size: 17 residues. In DNA, the CDR3 is TGCGCCAGCAGCTTCGCCGGGACTAGCGGGAGTGCAGATACGCAGTATTTT. It translates to CASSFAGTSGSADTQYF.

This clone came up once. This chain links TRBV7-2 with TRBJ2-7; TRBD2 matches 8 bases. This CDR3 has 14 amino acids. CDR1 SGHTA and CDR2 FQGNSA come from the germline V gene. After removal of 4 bases from V and 4 bases from J, the junction contained 6 bases not matched to a gene. The CDR3 sequence: CASSSAGVPYEQYF. The CDR3, as DNA: TGTGCCAGCAGCTCAGCGGGAGTTCCTTACGAGCAGTACTTC.

The chain employs TRBV11-2 and TRBJ2-2, with D maybe TRBD1 (5 bases). V dropped 1 base and J dropped 0 bases, with 9 bases sitting between them. From germline, CDR1 is SGHAT and CDR2 FQNNGV. This CDR3 is built from 16 residues. In DNA, the CDR3 is TGTGCCAGCAGCTTAGGGGGCCTCGCGAACACCGGGGAGCTGTTTTTT. Translated, it gives CASSLGGLANTGELFF.